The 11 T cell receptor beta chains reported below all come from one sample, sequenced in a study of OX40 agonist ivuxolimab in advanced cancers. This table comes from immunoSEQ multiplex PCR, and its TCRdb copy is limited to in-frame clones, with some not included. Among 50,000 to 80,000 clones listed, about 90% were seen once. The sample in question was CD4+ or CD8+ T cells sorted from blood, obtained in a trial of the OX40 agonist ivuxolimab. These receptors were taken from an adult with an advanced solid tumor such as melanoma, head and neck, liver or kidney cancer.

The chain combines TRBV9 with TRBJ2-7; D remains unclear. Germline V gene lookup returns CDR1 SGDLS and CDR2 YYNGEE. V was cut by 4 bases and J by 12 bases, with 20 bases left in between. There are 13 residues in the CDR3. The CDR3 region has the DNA TGTGCCAGCAGCCCTGAGGTGGGCGCGGATCCGTACTTC. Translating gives CASSPEVGADPYF.

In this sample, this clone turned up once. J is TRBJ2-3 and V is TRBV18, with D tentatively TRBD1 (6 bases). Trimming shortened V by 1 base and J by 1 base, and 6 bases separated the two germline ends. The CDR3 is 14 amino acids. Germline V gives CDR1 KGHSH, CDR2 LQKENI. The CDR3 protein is CASSPQGGTDTQYF. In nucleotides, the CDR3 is TGTGCCAGCTCACCACAGGGGGGCACAGATACGCAGTATTTT.

CDR3 bases: TGTGCCAGCAGCCAAGGACCGCGGAGGGTTGGGAACACTGAAGCTTTCTTT. Translation: CASSQGPRRVGNTEAFF. The J gene is TRBJ1-1, the V gene TRBV14; no clear D gene. V lost 1 base to trimming and J lost 1 base, with 16 bases between them. CDR1 is SGHDN and CDR2 is FVKESK in the germline V gene. The CDR3 extends over 17 amino acids.

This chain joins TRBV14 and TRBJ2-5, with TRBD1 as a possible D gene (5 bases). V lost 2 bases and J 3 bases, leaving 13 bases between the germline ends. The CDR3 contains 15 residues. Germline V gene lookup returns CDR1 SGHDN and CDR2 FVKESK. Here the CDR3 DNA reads TGTGCCAGCAGCCAATTGGGCAGGGTAGAAGAGACCCAGTACTTC. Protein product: CASSQLGRVEETQYF.

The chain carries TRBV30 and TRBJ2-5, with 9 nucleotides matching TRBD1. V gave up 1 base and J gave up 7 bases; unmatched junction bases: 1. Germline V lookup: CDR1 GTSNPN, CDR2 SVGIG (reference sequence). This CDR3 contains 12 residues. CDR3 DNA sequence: TGTGCCTGGAGTGGACAGGGGGGGACCCAGTACTTC. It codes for CAWSGQGGTQYF. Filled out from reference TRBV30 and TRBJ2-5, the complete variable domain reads SQTIHQWPATLVQPVGSPLSLECTVEGTSNPNLYWYRQAAGRGLQLLFYSVGIGQISSEVPQNLSASRPQDRQFILSSKKLLLSDSGFYLCAWSGQGGTQYFGPGTRLLVL.

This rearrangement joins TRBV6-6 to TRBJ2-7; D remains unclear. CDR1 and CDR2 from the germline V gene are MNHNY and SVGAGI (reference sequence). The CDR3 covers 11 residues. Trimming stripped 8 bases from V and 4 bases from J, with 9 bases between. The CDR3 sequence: CASYDGYEQYF. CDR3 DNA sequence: TGTGCCAGCTACGACGGGTACGAGCAGTACTTC.

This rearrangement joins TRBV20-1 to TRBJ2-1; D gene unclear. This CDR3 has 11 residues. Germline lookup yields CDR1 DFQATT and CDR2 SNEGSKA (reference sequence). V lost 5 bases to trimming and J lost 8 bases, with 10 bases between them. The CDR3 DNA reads TGCAGTGCTGCAGACCGGGATGAGCAGTTCTTC. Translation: CSAADRDEQFF.

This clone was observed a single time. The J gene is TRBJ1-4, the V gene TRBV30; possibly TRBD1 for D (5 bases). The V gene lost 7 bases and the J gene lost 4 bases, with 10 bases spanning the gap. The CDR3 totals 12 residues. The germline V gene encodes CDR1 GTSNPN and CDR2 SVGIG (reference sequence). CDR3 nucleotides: TGTGCCTCAAGACAGTATAATGAAAAACTGTTTTTT. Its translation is CASRQYNEKLFF.

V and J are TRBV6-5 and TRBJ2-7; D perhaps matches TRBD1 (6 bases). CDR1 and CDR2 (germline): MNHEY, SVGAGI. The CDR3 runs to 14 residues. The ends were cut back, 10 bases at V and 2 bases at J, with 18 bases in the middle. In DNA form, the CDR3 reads TGTGCCACCTCCACCTGGACAGCCACCTACGAGCAGTACTTC. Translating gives CATSTWTATYEQYF.

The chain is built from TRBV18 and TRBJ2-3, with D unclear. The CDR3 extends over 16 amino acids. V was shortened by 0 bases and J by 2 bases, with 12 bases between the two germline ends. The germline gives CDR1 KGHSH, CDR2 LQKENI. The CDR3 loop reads CASSPPVVSNTDTQYF. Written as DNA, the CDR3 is TGTGCCAGCTCACCACCCGTTGTATCGAACACAGATACGCAGTATTTT.

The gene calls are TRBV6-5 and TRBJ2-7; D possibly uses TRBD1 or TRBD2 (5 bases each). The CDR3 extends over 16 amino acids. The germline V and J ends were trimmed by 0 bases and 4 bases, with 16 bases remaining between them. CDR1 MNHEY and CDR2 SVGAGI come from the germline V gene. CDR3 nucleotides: TGTGCCAGCAGTTACTCGGGACCCCGTAAGAGATACGAGCAGTACTTC. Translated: CASSYSGPRKRYEQYF.